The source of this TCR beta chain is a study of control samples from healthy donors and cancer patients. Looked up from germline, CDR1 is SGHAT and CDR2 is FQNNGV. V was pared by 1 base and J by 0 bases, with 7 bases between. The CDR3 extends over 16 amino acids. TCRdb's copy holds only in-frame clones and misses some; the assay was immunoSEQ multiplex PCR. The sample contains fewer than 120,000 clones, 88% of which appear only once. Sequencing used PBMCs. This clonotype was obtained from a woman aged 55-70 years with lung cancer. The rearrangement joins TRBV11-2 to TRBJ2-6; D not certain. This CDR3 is CASSLVAASGANVLTF. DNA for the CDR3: TGTGCCAGCAGCTTAGTGGCGGCCTCTGGGGCCAACGTCCTGACTTTC.